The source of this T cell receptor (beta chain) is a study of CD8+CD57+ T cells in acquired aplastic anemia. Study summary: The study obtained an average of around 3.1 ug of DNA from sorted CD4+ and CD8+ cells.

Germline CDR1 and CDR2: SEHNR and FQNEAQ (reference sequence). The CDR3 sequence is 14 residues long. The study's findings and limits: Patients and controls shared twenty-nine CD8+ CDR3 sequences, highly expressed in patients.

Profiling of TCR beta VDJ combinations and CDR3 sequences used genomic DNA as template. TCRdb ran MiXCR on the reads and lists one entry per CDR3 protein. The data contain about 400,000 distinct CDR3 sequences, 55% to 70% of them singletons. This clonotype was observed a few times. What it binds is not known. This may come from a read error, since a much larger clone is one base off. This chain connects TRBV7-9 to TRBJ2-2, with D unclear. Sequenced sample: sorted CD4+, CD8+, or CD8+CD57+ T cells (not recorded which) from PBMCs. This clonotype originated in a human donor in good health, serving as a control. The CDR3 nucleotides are TGTACCAGCAGCTCCGGCCAGAGCACCGGGGAGCTGTTTTTT. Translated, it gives CTSSSGQSTGELFF. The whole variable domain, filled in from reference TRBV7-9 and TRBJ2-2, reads DTGVSQNPRHKITKRGQNVTFRCDPISEHNRLYWYRQTLGQGPEFLTYFQNEAQLEKSRLLSDRFSAERPKGSFSTLEIQRTEQGDSAMYLCTSSSGQSTGELFFGEGSRLTVL.